At least ten counts were recorded for the clone carrying this TCR beta chain. Its antigen is not identified. TCRdb ran MiXCR on the reads and lists one entry per CDR3 protein. The sample contains under 200,000 distinct CDR3 sequences, nearly 9.5% of which appear only once. This sample was included in a study of T cell repertoires in cytomegalovirus infection. Looking at the study overall: Indications came from public TCR beta signatures; they pointed to CMV infection and to a matching HLA type.

The CDR3 is 16 amino acids. Trimming took 5 bases from V and 0 from J, leaving 13 bases between them. CDR1 and CDR2 from the germline V gene are SEHNR and FQNEAQ (reference sequence). Overall study findings and caveats: Predominance within the ex vivo response was attributable to HLA-C-restricted CMV-specific TCR beta clonotypes. Accumulated public TCR beta family frequency recognized individuals carrying CMV together with the relevant HLA.

The sequenced material came from PBMCs. This sequence was found in a human donor in good health (CMV status not recorded). Some clones in this sample may be carry-over from other donors' samples. The V call is TRBV7-9, the J call TRBJ1-4; D not resolved. The CDR3 here is CASSQGRMATNEKLFF. CDR3 nucleotides: TGTGCCAGCAGCCAAGGGAGGATGGCAACTAATGAAAAACTGTTTTTT.